This T cell receptor beta chain was identified in a study of T cell clonotyping in hematopoietic cell transplantation (dated by TCRdb to the early 2020s). About the full investigation: Blood from recipients was drawn roughly 28 days before transplant, then again at days 30, 100 and 180 after transplant. In the study, 135 blood samples were gathered from 35 consecutive transplant recipients and their related donors. Patient recruitment ran from late 2015 to January 2017, and follow-up continued until late 2020 or death. For 5 or 6 patients, samples taken at the onset of acute graft-versus-host disease were compared with samples from patients who never developed GVHD.

Concerning this clone: The antigen it recognizes is unknown. No much larger clone exists at a distance of one base, and base qualities are not known.

V sheds 5 bases and J sheds 8 bases, leaving 15 bases between their ends. Including the terminal cysteine and phenylalanine, the CDR3 comprises 14 residues. The retained sequence is limited to the CDR3, 42 bases, with the frame set at the first base. For CDR1 and CDR2, the germline V gene lists MDHEN and SYDVKM. Results the study describes overall, beyond this receptor: A decrease in recipient TCR diversity was observed after transplant, and a progressive increase in pathologically expanded clonotypes was seen from day 30 to day 180. The sample size was limited and the cells went unsorted, which meant the CD4 and CD8 repertoire contributions could not be told apart. Broader posttransplant TCR repertoire diversity was predicted by donor and pretransplant recipient Inverse Simpson Index values. Just a small fraction of recipient repertoires overlapped with donor repertoires, and more than 95% appeared de novo at the given depth.

With the immunoSEQ assay, which is a bias-controlled multiplex PCR relying on V- and J-specific primers, TCR beta CDR3 regions were amplified from genomic DNA. A proprietary barcode and Illumina adapter sequences were added to the CDR3 amplicons in a second PCR step. An Illumina MiSeq instrument was used to sequence the CDR3 libraries. On the study's bioinformatics: Export and quality control were performed with immunoSEQ Analyzer 3.0, and downstream analyses were performed with R Bioconductor and Immunarch. Only productive rearrangements within the normalized downsampled data set were used in the calculation of repertoire metrics. Clonotypes larger than 5 templates in the normalized cohort were defined as pathologically expanded. The Inverse Simpson Index served as the measure of repertoire diversity. To capture all clonotypes, CMV-specificity analyses were performed on the non-normalized data set. TCRdb retrieved this table from immuneACCESS and kept in-frame rearrangements only. Not all clones are present; in checked studies, unresolved V genes account for under half, and no reason is known for the remainder. The V and J calls and the clone size are those of that table, but D and trimming were determined from the DNA. This sample gives some 8,400 clones in total; roughly nine tenths of them show up just once. The ten largest account for 4.2% of the sample.

What this sample's time point label stands for: recipient sample taken at acute GVHD onset. Using Nuclei Lysis Solution, genomic DNA was extracted from unfractionated peripheral blood mononuclear cells that were either fresh or cryopreserved. Recombination linked TRBV28 to TRBJ1-4; no D gene can be assigned with confidence. This TCR came from a male patient in his sixties who had an allogeneic stem cell transplant from a related donor, so the T cells may come from the graft donor. Some clones in this sample may be carry-over from other donors' samples. Here the sequenced sample was peripheral blood mononuclear cells, taken at the time of graft-versus-host disease after allogeneic stem cell transplant. At the DNA level, the sequence is TGTGCCAGCAGTACCGCCTTGGGAGGGGAAAAACTGTTTTTT. Its protein product is CASSTALGGEKLFF. This CDR3, with the reference TRBV28 and TRBJ1-4 proteins standing in past its ends, gives the full variable domain DVKVTQSSRYLVKRTGEKVFLECVQDMDHENMFWYRQDPGLGLRLIYFSYDVKMKEKGDIPEGYSVSREKKERFSLILESASTNQTSMYLCASSTALGGEKLFFGSGTQLSVL.